The present entry profiles one T cell receptor beta chain with its context. Its specificity is not known. The source of the sample is a study of T cells expressing NK-cell markers. Study-wide context: It was sorted CD3+CD56-NKG2C+, CD3+CD56+NKG2C- and CD3+CD56+NKG2C+ T cells that provided the TCR beta repertoires.

Germline CDR1 SGHVS, CDR2 FNYEAQ. CDR3 length equals 15 residues. Notes on the study in general: Once again these clonotypes came out on top in the CD3+CD56-NKG2C+ fraction of a few donors.

5'RACE template switching with UMIs produced the TCR beta cDNA. TCRdb re-called the 5' RACE reads; one entry per CDR3 protein, DNA not given. The sample includes 150,000 to 200,000 distinct CDR3 sequences. The TCR was taken from a man aged 18 to 69 in good health. V gene TRBV7-6 combines with J gene TRBJ1-1; TCRdb selects TRBD1, and the lack of DNA leaves this call unchecked. What was sequenced was blood T cells: a sorted CD56 or NKG2C T cell subset, CD4+ or CD8+ T cells, or bulk PBMC T cells (not recorded which). The CDR3 loop is CASSPGTGANTEAFF. Drawing the rest from reference TRBV7-6 and TRBJ1-1, the complete variable domain is GAGVSQSPRYKVTKRGQDVALRCDPISGHVSLYWYRQALGQGPEFLTYFNYEAQQDKSGLPNDRFSAERPEGSISTLTIQRTEQRDSAMYRCASSPGTGANTEAFFGQGTRLTVV.